The T cell receptor beta chain described here comes from a study of shared clonotypes between healthy human individuals (TCRdb year 2020). For the study in its entirety: The cohort comprised a couple of women and a few men aged 18 to 49 years. Per donor, three plates each were used for CD4 naive and CD4 memory, two for CD8 naive, and one for CD8 memory. The study deeply sequenced blood TCR repertoires of roughly five healthy adults to estimate repertoire size and the extent of clonotype sharing between individuals. Libraries were prepared and TCR repertoires were sequenced by different laboratories using diverse techniques, in order to increase sequencing depth and limit assay-specific biases. Between about 0.85 and 9.5 billion PBMCs per donor were obtained by leukapheresis. Study-wide conclusions, independent of this receptor: Across a handful of donors, roughly 5.4% of naive CD4, roughly 3.5% of naive CD8, 2% to 2.5% of memory CD4, and about 0.4% of memory CD8 clonotypes were shared. Sampling was restricted to blood, and TCR repertoires in tissue are likely to differ from TCR repertoires in blood. Larger estimated clonotype richness was generally found for naive subsets than for memory subsets. Based on pairwise subsampling, the degree of clonotype sharing among donors was expected to be affected by sequencing depth. Compared with non-shared clonotypes, the clonotypes found in all four sorted-subset donors had higher generation probabilities. Because the study included a small number of donors, the genetic and exposure-history diversity represented was limited. Even with the large sequencing depth, rarefaction of the sorted-subset datasets indicated that sequencing was incomplete.

TCR CDR3 regions were amplified from genomic DNA by multiplex PCR using the deep immunoSEQ assay. For each cell subset, the extracted genomic DNA was distributed evenly across all wells of several immunoSEQ 96-well plates, and each plate served as one replicate. For sorted subsets, about 0.2 ug genomic DNA, equal to 30,000 or so T cell genomes, was loaded into each replicate PCR. Purified libraries were quantified with a Qubit 3.0 fluorometer, sized on a Bioanalyzer 2100, and re-quantified with the KAPA Library Quantification kit. Each immunoSEQ 96-well plate was sequenced on its own single-read 150-cycle Illumina NextSeq 550 flow cell. In the paper's pipeline: Because only junctional sequences without quality scores were contained in the immunoSEQ output, filtering matching that applied to full-length reads could not be performed. To assign V/J genes and CDR3, sequences were annotated against IMGT germline references using PyIR, a Python wrapper for IgBLAST v1.9. Reads were removed for weak V/J assignments (E-value above 1e-6), missing CDR3, stop codons, out-of-frame junctions, or ambiguous translated residues. A V3J clonotype was defined by an identical inferred V gene, J gene, and CDR3 amino acid sequence. Percentage overlap between repertoires was computed as shared unique clonotypes divided by the size of the smaller repertoire. Richness of each repertoire was evaluated using RTK rarefaction, the Chao1 estimator, and Recon v2.1 estimates of unobserved clonotypes. For all TCRbeta clonotypes obtained by the gDNA method from a handful of donors, generation probabilities were computed with OLGA. TCRdb obtained this table from immuneACCESS and retained in-frame rearrangements with V and J assigned. These tables miss some clones; where compared with another copy, unresolved V genes account for less than half of the shortfall, and the remainder is unexplained. From that table come the V and J calls and clone size; the DNA was used to work out D and trimming. Within this sample are almost 750,000 clones, with 55% to 75% of them counted one time only. More than 1.5% of the sample rests with the top ten.

Donors were healthy HIV-negative adults with no recently reported acute infections or vaccinations. All donors were Caucasian adults living in Nashville, Tennessee, USA. CD4+ T cells were enriched through magnetic negative selection, after which naive cells were positively selected on CD45RA and the remaining negative fraction served as the memory subset. After blood collection by leukapheresis, PBMCs were isolated using Ficoll-Histopaque density gradient centrifugation and then cryopreserved in the vapor phase of liquid nitrogen. Analytical flow cytometry was used to check the purity and quantity of every magnetically sorted T cell population. Each sorted fraction had its genomic DNA isolated and then quantified by UV absorbance on a Nanodrop 2000c. For this clone: Its antigen has not been determined. No base-level quality is on record; no much larger clone is a single base apart.

Source material: memory CD4+ T cells sorted from blood. The cell subset or site label corresponds to: CD45RA-negative fraction. The clonotype comes from a woman younger than 45 in good health.

CDR3 reads: CASLSGTDEQYF. The DNA sequence follows: TGTGCCAGCCTTAGCGGGACCGACGAGCAGTACTTC. The chain uses TRBV6-5 and TRBJ2-7, with 8 junctional bases fitting TRBD2. Sequences MNHEY (CDR1) and SVGAGI (CDR2) are obtained from the germline V gene. Relative to germline, V is missing 8 bases and J is missing 5 bases, with 5 bases of the junction outside any gene match. Taken from cysteine to phenylalanine, the CDR3 has 12 residues. The entry retains the CDR3 DNA only, 36 bases that are in frame from base 1.